The 4 T cell receptor beta chains listed next were all sequenced from one sample in a study of cytomegalovirus exposure and HLA in healthy donors. The primer mix had 60 Vbeta and 13 Jbeta primers. Using immunoSEQ multiplex PCR, the repertoire was profiled, and TCRdb retains in-frame clones only, with some absent. This table holds hundreds of thousands of clones, around 76% found once. Sequenced input: PBMCs. These receptors were collected from a man in his forties in good health and CMV-seropositive.

The V and J genes are TRBV25-1 and TRBJ1-2; D unresolved. CDR1 and CDR2 from the germline V gene are MGHDK and SYGVNS. The germline V and J ends were trimmed by 4 bases and 1 base, with 10 bases remaining between them. This CDR3 contains 14 residues. This CDR3 is CASSGSRGNYGYTF. In DNA form, the CDR3 reads TGTGCCAGCAGTGGGTCGCGGGGTAACTATGGCTACACCTTC.

Worth noting for this clone: One end of the junction varies from germline; a read error may be responsible. The CDR3 reads CASSLGRTGVAWF. CDR3 DNA sequence: TGTGCCAGCAGCCTGGGGCGGACAGGGGTCGCCTGGTTC. The gene calls are TRBV5-6 and TRBJ1-2, with 9 bases identical to TRBD1. The germline V gene has CDR1 SGHDT and CDR2 YYEEEE. The CDR3 is made up of 13 amino acids.

The chain carries TRBV5-1 and TRBJ2-7, with D tentatively TRBD1 (6 bases). From germline, CDR1 is SGHRS and CDR2 YFSETQ. Trimming removed 7 bases at V and 3 bases at J, with 17 bases between. The CDR3 is made up of 14 amino acids. The CDR3 DNA reads TGCGCCAGCCGACGGGACACTGCGGGCTACGAGCAGTACTTC. This translates into CASRRDTAGYEQYF.

The V call is TRBV27, the J call TRBJ2-1, with 10 positions matching TRBD2. Germline CDR1 is MNHEY and CDR2 is SMNVEV (reference sequence). The length of the CDR3 is 14 residues. J lost 10 bases, V lost 5 bases, and 8 bases had no gene match. For the CDR3, the DNA is TGTGCCAGCAGTCGTCTAGCGGGGGCCGTGGAGCAGTTCTTC. This encodes CASSRLAGAVEQFF.